These 19 T cell receptor beta chains share one sample of origin, sequenced in a study of OX40 agonist ivuxolimab in advanced cancers. Libraries were prepared by immunoSEQ multiplex PCR; TCRdb keeps only in-frame clonotypes and omits some of them. The table shows around 60,000 clones, with roughly 87% occurring only once. This specimen was CD4+ or CD8+ T cells sorted from blood, taken in a trial of the OX40 agonist ivuxolimab. The receptors were gathered from an adult with an advanced solid tumor such as melanoma, head and neck, liver or kidney cancer.

On this clone itself: The identical CDR3 is also encoded by other nucleotide sequences in the sample. The chain links TRBV7-9 to TRBJ2-5; TRBD2 agrees at 7 bases. Trimming at V came to 0 bases and at J to 3 bases, leaving 1 base not matched to a gene. Germline V gene sequence: CDR1 SEHNR, CDR2 FQNEAQ (reference sequence). The CDR3 runs to 14 residues. The CDR3 region is CASSLAGGEETQYF. The CDR3 nucleotides read TGTGCCAGCAGCTTAGCGGGAGGGGAAGAGACCCAGTACTTC.

The V gene is TRBV6-5, the J gene TRBJ1-3, with TRBD1 matching over 7 bases. Germline-derived CDR1 and CDR2 are MNHEY and SVGAGI. The CDR3 has 15 residues. V trimming: 6 bases; J trimming: 0 bases; junction bases outside the gene matches: 5. CDR3 nucleotides: TGTGCCAGCAGGCCTGACAGGGACTCTGGAAACACCATATATTTT. This sequence encodes CASRPDRDSGNTIYF.

The rearrangement uses TRBV29-1 and TRBJ2-3; weak D call: TRBD2 (5 bases). The CDR3 runs to 15 residues. The V gene lost 0 bases and the J gene lost 4 bases, with 14 bases spanning the gap. The germline V gene encodes CDR1 SQVTM and CDR2 ANQGSEA. This chain's CDR3 is CSVEDWTGSPDTQYF. The CDR3 bases are TGCAGCGTTGAAGATTGGACGGGGAGTCCAGATACGCAGTATTTT.

The CDR3 coding sequence is TGTGCTAGTGGTTTGGTACTCGGGACAGGGTACACCGGGGAGCTGTTTTTT. Its translation is CASGLVLGTGYTGELFF. The chain has TRBV12-5 and TRBJ2-2, with 9 nucleotides matching TRBD1. V shed 0 bases and J 3 bases; nucleotides not matched to a gene: 5. This CDR3 contains 17 residues. The germline CDR1 and CDR2 sequences are LGHNT and FRNRAP.

The chain recombines TRBV25-1 with TRBJ2-7; TRBD2 matches 9 bases. The J segment lost 0 bases and the V segment lost 4 bases, leaving 4 bases of the junction unmatched. CDR1 MGHDK and CDR2 SYGVNS come from the germline V gene. The length of the CDR3 is 15 residues. In DNA, the CDR3 is TGTGCCAGCAGTGCTAGCGGGGTTAGCTCCTACGAGCAGTACTTC. Protein sequence: CASSASGVSSYEQYF.

This sequence joins TRBV4-3 and TRBJ1-4, with D hard to call. Germline V gene data show CDR1 as LGHNA and CDR2 as YSLEER. CDR3 length: 16 amino acids. The V end lost 0 bases, the J end lost 0 bases, and 8 bases lay between the germline ends. CDR3 DNA sequence: TGCGCCAGCAGCCAAGAACCGGCTCCAACTAATGAAAAACTGTTTTTT. This translates into CASSQEPAPTNEKLFF.

V usage is TRBV10-3 and J usage is TRBJ2-1; TRBD1 might be the D (6 bases). The CDR3 is made up of 14 amino acids. Trimming took 3 bases from V and 0 from J, leaving 6 bases between them. The V gene's germline CDR1 is ENHRY and CDR2 SYGVKD. The CDR3 DNA reads TGTGCCATCAGTGACAGGGGCTCCTACAATGAGCAGTTCTTC. This translates into CAISDRGSYNEQFF.

J is TRBJ2-3 and V is TRBV2; D is tentatively TRBD1 or TRBD2 (5 bases each). The germline CDR1 and CDR2 sequences are SNHLY and FYNNEI. V lost 3 bases, J lost 1 base, and 14 bases lay in between. The CDR3 runs to 16 residues. CDR3 sequence: CASSDRPSRGTDTQYF. CDR3 nucleotides: TGTGCCAGCAGTGATCGCCCTAGCAGGGGCACAGATACGCAGTATTTT.

The chain recombines TRBV5-1 with TRBJ2-7; 7 bases match TRBD2. Trimming took 5 bases from V and 0 from J; bases not matched to a gene: 5. Germline loops: CDR1 SGHRS, CDR2 YFSETQ. The CDR3 extends over 14 amino acids. CDR3 nucleotides: TGCGCCAGCAGAAAGGGAGGGAGCTCCTACGAGCAGTACTTC. Residues: CASRKGGSSYEQYF.

The chain employs TRBV7-9 and TRBJ2-2, with 8 bases lining up with TRBD1. CDR1 and CDR2 from the germline V gene are SEHNR and FQNEAQ (reference sequence). CDR3 size: 16 residues. Trimming took 1 base from V and 2 from J; bases not matched to a gene: 3. The chain's CDR3 is CASSLGTGPNTGELFF. The CDR3 DNA is TGTGCCAGCAGCTTAGGGACAGGGCCCAACACCGGGGAGCTGTTTTTT.

The CDR3 DNA reads TGTGCTAGTGGTTTGGGGACAGGGAGCTCCTACAATGAGCAGTTCTTC. It yields the protein CASGLGTGSSYNEQFF. V gene TRBV12-5 combines with J gene TRBJ2-1; TRBD1 aligns across 8 bases. Unmatched junction bases numbered 2, after V lost 1 base and J lost 0 bases. The CDR3 loop spans 16 amino acids. Germline V gene lookup returns CDR1 LGHNT and CDR2 FRNRAP.

The CDR3 DNA sequence: TGCGCCAGCAGCCACCAGGATGGAAAGACAGATACGCAGTATTTT. Its translation: CASSHQDGKTDTQYF. This chain links TRBV4-1 with TRBJ2-3, with D unresolved. Trimming pared 3 bases from V and 3 bases from J, leaving 13 bases between. Germline-derived CDR1 and CDR2 are MGHRA and YSYEKL. The CDR3 length is 15 residues.

The J gene is TRBJ1-3, the V gene TRBV4-1; D gene unclear. Between the trimmed V and J ends, which lost 1 base and 0 bases, there was a span of 4 bases. This CDR3 comprises 14 residues. Germline CDR1 is MGHRA and CDR2 is YSYEKL. For the CDR3, the DNA is TGCGCCAGCAGCCAAGGACACTCTGGAAACACCATATATTTT. Its protein is CASSQGHSGNTIYF.

The genes are TRBV7-9 and TRBJ1-4; D possibly corresponds to TRBD1 (5 bases). The germline V and J ends were trimmed by 0 bases and 3 bases, with 17 bases remaining between them. The CDR3 consists of 18 residues. CDR1 and CDR2 (germline): SEHNR, FQNEAQ (reference sequence). The CDR3 DNA reads as TGTGCCAGCAGCTTAGCGGGGAATTCGGGGGAGTCTAATGAAAAACTGTTTTTT. Its translation is CASSLAGNSGESNEKLFF.

This clone was seen only once. V usage is TRBV29-1 and J usage is TRBJ1-1; D remains unclear. Germline CDR1 reads SQVTM; CDR2 reads ANQGSEA. Trimming took off 8 bases at V and 4 bases at J, with 17 bases between the two ends. The CDR3 sequence is 13 residues long. CDR3 sequence (DNA): TGCAGCTTCTCCCGCCGGCTGCCCACTGAAGCTTTCTTT. This gives the protein CSFSRRLPTEAFF. The full variable domain, with the rest looked up from reference TRBV29-1 and TRBJ1-1, is SAVISQKPSRDICQRGTSLTIQCQVDSQVTMMFWYRQQPGQSLTLIATANQGSEATYESGFVIDKFPISRPNLTFSTLTVSNMSPEDSSIYLCSFSRRLPTEAFFGQGTRLTVV.

This clone has just a few counts. V usage is TRBV28 and J usage is TRBJ1-2, with a weak D call TRBD1 (6 bases). The germline V gene encodes CDR1 MDHEN and CDR2 SYDVKM. The CDR3 contains 12 residues. Trimming pared 6 bases from V and 3 bases from J, leaving 8 bases between. The CDR3 DNA reads TGTGCCAGCAGCGGGGGCCACTATGGCTACACCTTC. Translation: CASSGGHYGYTF.

The rearrangement links TRBV5-4 to TRBJ2-7; D may correspond to TRBD1 or TRBD2 (5 bases each). The V and J ends lost 7 bases and 4 bases respectively, with 24 bases between them. Germline CDR1 SGHNT, CDR2 YYREEE (reference sequence). CDR3 length: 16 amino acids. The CDR3 DNA reads TGTGCCAGCGGATTCGGGATTGACAGAGAAATGTACGAGCAGTACTTC. It codes for CASGFGIDREMYEQYF.

The V call is TRBV2, the J call TRBJ1-2, with 8 bases that match TRBD1. CDR1 is SNHLY and CDR2 is FYNNEI in the germline V gene. With V trimmed by 3 bases and J by 8 bases, 8 bases remained unmatched. CDR3 size: 14 residues. CDR3 sequence (DNA): TGTGCCAGCAGTGACGGACAGGGTGGTGTAGGCTACACCTTC. This translates into CASSDGQGGVGYTF.

In this sample, this clone turned up a few times. The rearrangement links TRBV2 to TRBJ2-6; D is possibly TRBD1 (6 bases). CDR1 and CDR2 (germline): SNHLY, FYNNEI. The CDR3 is 15 residues long. The ends were cut back, 6 bases at V and 0 bases at J, with 9 bases in the middle. CDR3 in amino acids: CASRGAHSGANVLTF. The CDR3 bases are TGTGCCAGCAGGGGGGCCCACTCTGGGGCCAACGTCCTGACTTTC.